The 3 T cell receptor beta chains below come from one sample, sequenced in a study of cytomegalovirus exposure and HLA in healthy donors (TCRdb year 2017). Libraries were constructed by the immunoSEQ multiplex PCR assay. The multiplex PCR relied on a mix of 60 forward primers for TCR Vbeta segments and 13 reverse primers for TCR Jbeta segments. TCRdb limited this immuneACCESS table to in-frame rearrangements with V and J called. A share of clones is missing; checked studies link under half to unresolved V genes, and the rest is unexplained. The sample includes 150,000 to 200,000 clones, with around 77% observed a single time. The top ten constitute roughly 2% of the sample. The sample consisted of PBMCs. These receptors all come from a man between 45 and 60 years old in good health and CMV-seropositive.

The chain is built from TRBV10-3 and TRBJ2-1; D is unclear. Deletions cut 3 bases from V and 10 bases from J, with 10 bases between. CDR3 length: 12 residues. Germline lookup yields CDR1 ENHRY and CDR2 SYGVKD. The CDR3 DNA reads TGTGCCATCAGTGAACAAGCGATGGAGCAGTTCTTC. Translated: CAISEQAMEQFF.

The genes are TRBV9 and TRBJ2-2, with a tentative D call TRBD2 (6 bases). This CDR3 region has 16 residues. Trimming left V 0 bases short and J 5 bases short, with 14 bases between. Per germline, CDR1 SGDLS and CDR2 YYNGEE. This chain's CDR3 is CASSVVVTRETGELFF. DNA for the CDR3: TGTGCCAGCAGCGTAGTTGTGACTAGAGAAACCGGGGAGCTGTTTTTT.

The genes are TRBV11-2 and TRBJ2-3, with 10 positions matching TRBD2. V was clipped by 2 bases and J by 4 bases; unmatched bases: 6. CDR3 size: 16 residues. Germline values: CDR1 SGHAT, CDR2 FQNNGV. For the CDR3, the DNA is TGTGCCAGCAGCTTACTAGCGGGGGAGGGAGCAGATACGCAGTATTTT. Translated: CASSLLAGEGADTQYF.